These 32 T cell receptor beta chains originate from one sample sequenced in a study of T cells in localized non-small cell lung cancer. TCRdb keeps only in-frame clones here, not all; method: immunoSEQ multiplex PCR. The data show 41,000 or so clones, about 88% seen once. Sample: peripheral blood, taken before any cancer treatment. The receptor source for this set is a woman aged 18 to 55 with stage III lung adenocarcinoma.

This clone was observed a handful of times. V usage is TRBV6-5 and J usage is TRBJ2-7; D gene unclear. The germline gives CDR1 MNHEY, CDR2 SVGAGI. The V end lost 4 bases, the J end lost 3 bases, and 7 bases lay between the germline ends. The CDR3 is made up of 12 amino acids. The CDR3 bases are TGTGCCAGCAGTTTTGAGATCTACGAGCAGTACTTC. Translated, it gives CASSFEIYEQYF.

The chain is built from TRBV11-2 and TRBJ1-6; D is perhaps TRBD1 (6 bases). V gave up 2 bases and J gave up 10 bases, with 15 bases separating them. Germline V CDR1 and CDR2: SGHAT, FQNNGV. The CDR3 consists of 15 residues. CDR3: CASSLQEGVSSPLHF. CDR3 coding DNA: TGTGCCAGCAGCTTACAAGAGGGGGTCAGCTCACCCCTCCACTTT.

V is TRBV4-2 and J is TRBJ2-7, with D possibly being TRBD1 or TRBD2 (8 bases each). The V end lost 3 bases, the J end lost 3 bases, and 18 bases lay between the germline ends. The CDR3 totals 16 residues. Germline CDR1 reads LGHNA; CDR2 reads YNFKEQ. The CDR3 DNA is TGTGCCAGCAGCCAGGCGGGGGGACAGGCCCACTACGAGCAGTACTTC. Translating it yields CASSQAGGQAHYEQYF.

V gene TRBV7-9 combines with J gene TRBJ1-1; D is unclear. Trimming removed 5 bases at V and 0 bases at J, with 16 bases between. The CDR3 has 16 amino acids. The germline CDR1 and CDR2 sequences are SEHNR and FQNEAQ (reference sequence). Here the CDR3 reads CASSPPWGAVNTEAFF. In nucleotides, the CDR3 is TGTGCCAGCAGCCCCCCGTGGGGAGCGGTGAACACTGAAGCTTTCTTT.

The CDR3 sequence is CASRPGQGARETQYF. The CDR3 region has the DNA TGCGCCAGCCGCCCGGGACAGGGGGCCCGTGAGACCCAGTACTTC. The chain links TRBV4-1 to TRBJ2-5, with TRBD1 matching 12 bases. Germline V CDR1 and CDR2: MGHRA, YSYEKL. CDR3 size: 15 residues. Losses at the gene ends were 8 bases for V and 5 bases for J; bases not matched to a gene: 9.

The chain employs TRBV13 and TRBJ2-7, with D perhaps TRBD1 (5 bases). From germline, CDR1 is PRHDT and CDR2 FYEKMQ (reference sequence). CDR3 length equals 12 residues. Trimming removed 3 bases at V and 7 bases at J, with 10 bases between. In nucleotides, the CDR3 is TGTGCCAGCAGCTTTGGGGCAGAGGAGCAGTACTTC. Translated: CASSFGAEEQYF.

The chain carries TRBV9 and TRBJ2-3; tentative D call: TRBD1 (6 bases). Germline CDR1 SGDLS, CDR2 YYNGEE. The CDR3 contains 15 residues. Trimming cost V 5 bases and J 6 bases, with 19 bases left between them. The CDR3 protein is CASSLDRPLDDTQYF. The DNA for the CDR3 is TGTGCCAGCAGTTTAGACAGGCCCCTGGACGATACGCAGTATTTT.

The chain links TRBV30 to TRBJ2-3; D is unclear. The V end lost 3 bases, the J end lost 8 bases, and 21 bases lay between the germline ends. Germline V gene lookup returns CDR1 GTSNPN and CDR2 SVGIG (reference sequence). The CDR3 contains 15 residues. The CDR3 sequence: CAWRERLRSHPTQYF. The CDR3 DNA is TGTGCCTGGAGAGAGAGACTTAGATCGCACCCTACGCAGTATTTT.

The CDR3 bases are TGTGCCAGCAGAGGGGACAGGCTCAATCAGCCCCAGCATTTT. This codes for CASRGDRLNQPQHF. This chain joins TRBV11-2 and TRBJ1-5, with TRBD1 matching 8 bases. Losses at the gene ends were 6 bases for V and 3 bases for J; bases not matched to a gene: 4. This CDR3 spans 14 amino acids. Germline values: CDR1 SGHAT, CDR2 FQNNGV.

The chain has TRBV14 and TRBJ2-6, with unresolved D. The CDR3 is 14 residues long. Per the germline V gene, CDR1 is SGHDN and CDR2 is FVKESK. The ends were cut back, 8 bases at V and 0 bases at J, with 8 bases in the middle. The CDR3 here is CASALGSGANVLTF. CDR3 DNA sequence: TGTGCCAGCGCACTCGGCTCTGGGGCCAACGTCCTGACTTTC. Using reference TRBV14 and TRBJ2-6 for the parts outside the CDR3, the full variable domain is EAGVTQFPSHSVIEKGQTVTLRCDPISGHDNLYWYRRVMGKEIKFLLHFVKESKQDESGMPNNRFLAERTGGTYSTLKVQPAELEDSGVYFCASALGSGANVLTFGAGSRLTVL.

The CDR3: CASSSSPGPQHF. The CDR3 nucleotides read TGTGCCAGCAGTTCTTCCCCCGGGCCCCAGCATTTT. The chain recombines TRBV27 with TRBJ1-5; unclear D gene. The ends were cut back, 4 bases at V and 9 bases at J, with 10 bases in the middle. Germline V gene lookup returns CDR1 MNHEY and CDR2 SMNVEV (reference sequence). This CDR3 comprises 12 residues.

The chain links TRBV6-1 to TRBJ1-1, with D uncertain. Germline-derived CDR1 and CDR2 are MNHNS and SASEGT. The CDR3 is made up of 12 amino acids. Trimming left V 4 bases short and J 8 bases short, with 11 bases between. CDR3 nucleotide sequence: TGTGCCAGCAGTGGACGGGCAGCCGAAGCTTTCTTT. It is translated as CASSGRAAEAFF.

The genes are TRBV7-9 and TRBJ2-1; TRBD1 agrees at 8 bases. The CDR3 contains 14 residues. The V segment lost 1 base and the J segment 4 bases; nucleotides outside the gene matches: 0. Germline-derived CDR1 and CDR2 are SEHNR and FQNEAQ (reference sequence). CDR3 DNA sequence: TGTGCCAGCAGCTTAGGGACAGGGTACAATGAGCAGTTCTTC. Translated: CASSLGTGYNEQFF.

The CDR3 loop is CASSLQGTGTEAFF. The CDR3 DNA follows: TGTGCCAGCAGCTTACAGGGTACGGGGACTGAAGCTTTCTTT. V gene TRBV7-9 combines with J gene TRBJ1-1; D perhaps matches TRBD1 (5 bases). Trimming removed 2 bases from V and 5 bases from J, with 12 bases in between. This CDR3 is built from 14 residues. Germline lookup yields CDR1 SEHNR and CDR2 FQNEAQ (reference sequence).

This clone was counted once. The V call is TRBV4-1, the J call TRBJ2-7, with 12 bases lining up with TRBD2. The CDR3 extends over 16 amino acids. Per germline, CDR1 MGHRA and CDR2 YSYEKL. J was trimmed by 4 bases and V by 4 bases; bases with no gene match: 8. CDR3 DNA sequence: TGCGCCAGCAGCCGAGGACTAGCGGGGAGTCCATACGAGCAGTACTTC. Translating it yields CASSRGLAGSPYEQYF.

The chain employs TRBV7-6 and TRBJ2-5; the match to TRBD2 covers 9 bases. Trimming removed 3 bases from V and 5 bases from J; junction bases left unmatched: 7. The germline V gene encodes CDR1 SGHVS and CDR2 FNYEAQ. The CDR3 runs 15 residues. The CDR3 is CASSFGGGAWETQYF. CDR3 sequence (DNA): TGTGCCAGCAGCTTTGGCGGGGGGGCCTGGGAGACCCAGTACTTC. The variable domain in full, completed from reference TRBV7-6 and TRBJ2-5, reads GAGVSQSPRYKVTKRGQDVALRCDPISGHVSLYWYRQALGQGPEFLTYFNYEAQQDKSGLPNDRFSAERPEGSISTLTIQRTEQRDSAMYRCASSFGGGAWETQYFGPGTRLLVL.

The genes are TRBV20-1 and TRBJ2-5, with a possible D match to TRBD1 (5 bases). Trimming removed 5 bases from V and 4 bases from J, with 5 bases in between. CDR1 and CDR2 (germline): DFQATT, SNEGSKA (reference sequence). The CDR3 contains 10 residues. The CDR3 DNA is TGCAGTGCTGGGGCAGAGACCCAGTACTTC. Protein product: CSAGAETQYF.

CDR3 coding DNA: TGTGCCAGCAGCCCTAAACAGAGAATCACAGATACGCAGTATTTT. It yields the protein CASSPKQRITDTQYF. The chain employs TRBV7-9 and TRBJ2-3; D remains unclear. This CDR3 has 15 residues. V was cut by 5 bases and J by 2 bases, with 14 bases left in between. CDR1 is SEHNR, CDR2 FQNEAQ, per germline (reference sequence).

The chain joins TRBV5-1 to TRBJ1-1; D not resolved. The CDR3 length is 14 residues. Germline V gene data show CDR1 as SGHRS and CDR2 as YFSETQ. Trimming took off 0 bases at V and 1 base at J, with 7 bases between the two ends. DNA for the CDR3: TGCGCCAGCAGCTTGGACCGGCAGAACACTGAAGCTTTCTTT. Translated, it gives CASSLDRQNTEAFF.

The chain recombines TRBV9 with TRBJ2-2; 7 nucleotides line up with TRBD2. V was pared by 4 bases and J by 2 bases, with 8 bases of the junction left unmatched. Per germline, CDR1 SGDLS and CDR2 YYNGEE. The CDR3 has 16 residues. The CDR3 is CASSSAGLTNTGELFF. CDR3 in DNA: TGTGCCAGCAGCTCCGCGGGACTAACCAACACCGGGGAGCTGTTTTTT.

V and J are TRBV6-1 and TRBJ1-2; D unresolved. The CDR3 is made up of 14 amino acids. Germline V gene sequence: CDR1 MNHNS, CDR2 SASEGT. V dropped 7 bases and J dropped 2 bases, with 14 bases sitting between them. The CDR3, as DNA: TGTGCCAGCATGTGGCCAGCAAGGAACTATGGCTACACCTTC. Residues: CASMWPARNYGYTF.

The CDR3 region is CASSRGDGTYEQYF. As DNA, the CDR3 is TGCGCCAGCAGCAGGGGGGACGGAACCTACGAGCAGTACTTC. The chain recombines TRBV4-1 with TRBJ2-7; D might be TRBD1 or TRBD2, each matching 6 bases. Germline V gene sequence: CDR1 MGHRA, CDR2 YSYEKL. V shed 5 bases and J shed 2 bases, with 13 bases lying between them. The CDR3 totals 14 residues.

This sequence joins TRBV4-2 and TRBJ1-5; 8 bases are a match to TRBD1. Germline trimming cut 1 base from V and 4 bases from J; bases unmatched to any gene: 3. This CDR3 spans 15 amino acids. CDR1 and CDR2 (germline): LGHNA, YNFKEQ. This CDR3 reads CASSQVDRGNQPQHF. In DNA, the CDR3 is TGTGCCAGCAGCCAAGTCGACAGGGGTAATCAGCCCCAGCATTTT.

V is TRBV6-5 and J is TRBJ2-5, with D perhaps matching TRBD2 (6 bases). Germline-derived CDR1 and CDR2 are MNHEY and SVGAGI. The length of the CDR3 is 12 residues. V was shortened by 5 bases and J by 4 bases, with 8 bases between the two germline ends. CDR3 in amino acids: CASSVGGETQYF. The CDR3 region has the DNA TGTGCCAGCAGTGTGGGGGGAGAGACCCAGTACTTC.

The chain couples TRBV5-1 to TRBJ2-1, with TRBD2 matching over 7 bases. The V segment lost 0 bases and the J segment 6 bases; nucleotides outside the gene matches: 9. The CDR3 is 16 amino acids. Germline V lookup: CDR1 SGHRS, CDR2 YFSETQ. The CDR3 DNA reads TGCGCCAGCAGCTTGGCCACTAGCGTGACGGGCAATGAGCAGTTCTTC. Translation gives CASSLATSVTGNEQFF.

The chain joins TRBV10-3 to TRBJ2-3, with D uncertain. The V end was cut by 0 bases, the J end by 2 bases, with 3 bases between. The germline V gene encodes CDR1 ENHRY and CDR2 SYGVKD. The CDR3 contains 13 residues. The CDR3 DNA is TGTGCCATCAGTGAGTCTCCCACAGATACGCAGTATTTT. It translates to CAISESPTDTQYF.

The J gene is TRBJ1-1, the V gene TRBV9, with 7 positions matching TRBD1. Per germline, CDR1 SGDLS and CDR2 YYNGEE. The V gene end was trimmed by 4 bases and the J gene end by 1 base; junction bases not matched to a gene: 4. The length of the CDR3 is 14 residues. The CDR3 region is CASSSGDRNTEAFF. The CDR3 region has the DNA TGTGCCAGCAGCTCGGGGGACAGGAACACTGAAGCTTTCTTT.

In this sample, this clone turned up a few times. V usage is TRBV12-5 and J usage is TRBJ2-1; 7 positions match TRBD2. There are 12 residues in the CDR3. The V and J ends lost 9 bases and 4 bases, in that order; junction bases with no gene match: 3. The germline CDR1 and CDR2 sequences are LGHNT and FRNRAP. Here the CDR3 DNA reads TGTGCTAGCGGGACTACTTACAATGAGCAGTTCTTC. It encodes CASGTTYNEQFF.

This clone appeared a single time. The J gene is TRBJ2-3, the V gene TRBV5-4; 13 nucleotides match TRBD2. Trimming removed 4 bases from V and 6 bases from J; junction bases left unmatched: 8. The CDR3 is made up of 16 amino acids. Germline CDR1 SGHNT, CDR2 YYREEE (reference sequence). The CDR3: CASSKALAGGPDTQYF. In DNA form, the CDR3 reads TGTGCCAGCAGCAAAGCACTAGCGGGGGGGCCGGATACGCAGTATTTT.

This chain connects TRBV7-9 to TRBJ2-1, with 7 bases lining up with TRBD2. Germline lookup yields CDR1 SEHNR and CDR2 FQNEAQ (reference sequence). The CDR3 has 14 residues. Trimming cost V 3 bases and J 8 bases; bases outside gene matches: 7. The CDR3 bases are TGTGCCAGCAGCTTCCAGACTAGCATAGATGAGCAGTTCTTC. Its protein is CASSFQTSIDEQFF.

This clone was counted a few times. The CDR3 region is CSVEPLAGVNEQFF. The CDR3 coding sequence is TGCAGCGTTGAGCCCCTAGCGGGGGTCAATGAGCAGTTCTTC. The chain has TRBV29-1 and TRBJ2-1; 10 bases fit TRBD2. Germline CDR1 reads SQVTM; CDR2 reads ANQGSEA. The CDR3 has 14 residues. V lost 3 bases to trimming and J lost 6 bases; unmatched junction nucleotides: 5.

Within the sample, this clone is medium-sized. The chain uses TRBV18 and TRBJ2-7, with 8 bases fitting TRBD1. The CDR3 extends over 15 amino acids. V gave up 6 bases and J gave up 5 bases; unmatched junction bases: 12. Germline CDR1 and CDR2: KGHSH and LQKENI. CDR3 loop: CASSAPRTGINEQYF. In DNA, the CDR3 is TGTGCCAGCTCTGCCCCCCGGACAGGGATAAACGAGCAGTACTTC. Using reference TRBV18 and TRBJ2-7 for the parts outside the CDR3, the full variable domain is NAGVMQNPRHLVRRRGQEARLRCSPMKGHSHVYWYRQLPEEGLKFMVYLQKENIIDESGMPKERFSAEFPKEGPSILRIQQVVRGDSAAYFCASSAPRTGINEQYFGPGTRLTVT.